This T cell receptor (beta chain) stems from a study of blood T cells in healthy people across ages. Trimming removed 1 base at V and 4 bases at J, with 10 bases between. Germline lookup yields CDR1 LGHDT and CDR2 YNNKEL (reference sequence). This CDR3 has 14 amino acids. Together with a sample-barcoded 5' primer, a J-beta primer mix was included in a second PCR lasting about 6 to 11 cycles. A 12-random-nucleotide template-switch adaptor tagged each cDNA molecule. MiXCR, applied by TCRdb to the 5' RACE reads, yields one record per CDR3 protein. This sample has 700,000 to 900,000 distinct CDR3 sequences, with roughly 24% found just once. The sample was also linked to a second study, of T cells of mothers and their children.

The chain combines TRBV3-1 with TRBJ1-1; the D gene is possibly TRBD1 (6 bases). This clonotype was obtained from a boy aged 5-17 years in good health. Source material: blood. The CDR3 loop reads CASSQVGGPTEAFF. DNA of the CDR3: TGTGCCAGCAGCCAAGTGGGGGGCCCCACTGAAGCTTTCTTT.